The clone carrying this T cell receptor beta chain has a count of ten or more. No antigen is known for it. This sample was included in a study of CD8 T cells in ankylosing spondylitis. The CDR3 spans 17 residues. Losses at the gene ends were 3 bases for V and 1 base for J; bases not matched to a gene: 8. Each TCR beta library was made by quantitative 5'-RACE that incorporated molecular barcodes. TCRdb reprocessed the 5' RACE reads via MiXCR and lists one record per CDR3 protein. This sample has a few hundred thousand distinct CDR3 sequences, with around 10% found just once. Findings of the study overall: CD8+ disease-linked clones were present at relatively low frequencies in blood. Several highly homologous variants made up a TCR beta motif that seemed to typify ankylosing spondylitis blood. Significant enrichment of disease-linked clones was reportedly seen in matched ankylosing spondylitis synovial fluid.

This chain connects TRBV12-3 or TRBV12-4 to TRBJ2-2, with 7 bases that match TRBD2. This clonotype was sampled from a male donor with ankylosing spondylitis or in good health (not recorded which). The specimen sequenced was blood, either unsorted or a sorted T cell fraction (not recorded which). CDR3: CASSFLLASGNTGELFF. CDR3 DNA sequence: TGTGCCAGCAGTTTCCTCCTGGCTAGCGGGAACACCGGGGAGCTGTTTTTT.